Included here is one TCR beta chain sequence, with context. This entry comes from a study of T cell changes during pregnancy in multiple sclerosis. Libraries were prepared by immunoSEQ multiplex PCR; TCRdb keeps only in-frame clonotypes and omits some of them. The sample has under 85,000 clones, roughly nine tenths seen once. The V and J ends lost 1 base and 4 bases, in that order; junction bases with no gene match: 9. CDR3 length: 17 amino acids. CDR1 and CDR2 (germline): SGHDT, YYEEEE. The material sequenced was peripheral blood, taken after pregnancy. The source of this sequence is a female donor in good health, enrolled as a control in a pregnancy study. V and J are TRBV5-6 and TRBJ2-1, with 9 bases matching TRBD2. CDR3 in amino acids: CASSLRASGNRYNEQFF. The CDR3 nucleotides are TGTGCCAGCAGCTTGCGGGCTAGCGGGAATCGATACAATGAGCAGTTCTTC.